This TCR beta chain comes out of a study of CD8 T cells in Susac syndrome. Reverse transcription of about 0.45 to 1 ug RNA used random hexamers. Coverage of TCR beta CDR3 amplification by immunoSEQ multiplex PCR extended to 54 Vbeta and 13 Jbeta. A single record per CDR3 protein comes from TCRdb applying MiXCR to the immunoSEQ multiplex PCR reads. The sample has roughly 150,000 distinct CDR3 sequences, about 91% seen once; the top ten hold more than 0.07%. Sequencing targeted TCR beta in blood CD8+ and CD4+ T cells. TEMRA cells were FACS-enriched and CD8+ and CD4+ T cells negatively isolated. This receptor was identified in a human donor in good health. The sample consisted of CD4+ T cells from PBMCs.

The CDR3 is CASSLLREGVYGYTF. The CDR3 DNA is TGTGCCAGCAGTTTACTGAGGGAGGGAGTCTATGGCTACACCTTC. The chain couples TRBV12-3 or TRBV12-4 to TRBJ1-2; D unresolved. Trimming took off 2 bases at V and 4 bases at J, with 14 bases between the two ends. CDR3 length: 15 amino acids.